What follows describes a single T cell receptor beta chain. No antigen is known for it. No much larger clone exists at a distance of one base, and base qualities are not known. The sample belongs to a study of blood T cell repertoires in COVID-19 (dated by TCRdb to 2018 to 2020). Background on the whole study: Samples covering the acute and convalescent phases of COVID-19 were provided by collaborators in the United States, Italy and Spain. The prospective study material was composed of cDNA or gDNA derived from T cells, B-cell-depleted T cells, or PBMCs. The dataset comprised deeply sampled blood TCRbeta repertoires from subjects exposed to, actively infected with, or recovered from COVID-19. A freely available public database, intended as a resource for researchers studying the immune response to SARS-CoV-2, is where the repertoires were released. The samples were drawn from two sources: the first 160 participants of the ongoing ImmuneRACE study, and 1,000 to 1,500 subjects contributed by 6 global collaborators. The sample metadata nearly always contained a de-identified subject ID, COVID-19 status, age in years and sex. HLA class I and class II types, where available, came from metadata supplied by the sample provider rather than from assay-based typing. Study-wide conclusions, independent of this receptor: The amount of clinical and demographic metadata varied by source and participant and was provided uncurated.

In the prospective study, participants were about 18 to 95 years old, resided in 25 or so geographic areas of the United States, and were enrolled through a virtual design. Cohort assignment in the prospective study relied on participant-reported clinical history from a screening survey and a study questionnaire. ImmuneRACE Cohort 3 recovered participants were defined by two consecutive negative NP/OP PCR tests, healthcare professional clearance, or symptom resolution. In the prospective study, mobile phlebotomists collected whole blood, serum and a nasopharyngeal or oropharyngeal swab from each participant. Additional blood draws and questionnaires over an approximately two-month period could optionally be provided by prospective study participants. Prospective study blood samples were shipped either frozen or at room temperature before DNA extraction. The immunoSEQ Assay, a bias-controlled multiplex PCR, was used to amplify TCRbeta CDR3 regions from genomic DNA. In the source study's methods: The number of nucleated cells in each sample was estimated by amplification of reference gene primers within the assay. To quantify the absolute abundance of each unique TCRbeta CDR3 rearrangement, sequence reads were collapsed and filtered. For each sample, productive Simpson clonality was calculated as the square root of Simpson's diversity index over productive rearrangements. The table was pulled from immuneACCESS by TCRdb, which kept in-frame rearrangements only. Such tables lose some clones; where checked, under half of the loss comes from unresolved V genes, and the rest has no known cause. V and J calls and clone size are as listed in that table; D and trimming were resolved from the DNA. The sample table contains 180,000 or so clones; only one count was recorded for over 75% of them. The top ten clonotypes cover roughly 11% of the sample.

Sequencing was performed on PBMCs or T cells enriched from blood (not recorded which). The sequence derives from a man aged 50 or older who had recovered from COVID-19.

CDR3 reads: CASSEMIPGEGYTF. The base sequence is TGTGCCAGCAGTGAAATGATTCCAGGGGAGGGCTACACCTTC. The chain employs TRBV6-1 and TRBJ1-2, with TRBD1 as a weak D call on 6 bases. CDR1 MNHNS and CDR2 SASEGT are derived from the germline V gene. V and J are truncated by 2 bases and 8 bases respectively, leaving an intervening sequence of 15 bases. Reading from cysteine to phenylalanine, the CDR3 counts 14 amino acids. The only DNA kept is the CDR3, 42 bases in frame from the first base.